Reported below is one T cell receptor (beta chain). Its antigen is still unknown. The source of the sample is a study of OX40 agonist ivuxolimab in advanced cancers. Overall study findings and caveats: Expanded clones were, on average, more numerous in CD8+ T cells than in CD4+.

Measured with immunoSEQ multiplex PCR; TCRdb has only the in-frame clones, and not every one. There are 72,000 or so clones in the sample; roughly 80% occur only once, and roughly 4.2% lies in the top ten. This clonotype was obtained from an adult with an advanced solid tumor such as melanoma, head and neck, liver or kidney cancer. Sequenced material: CD4+ or CD8+ T cells sorted from blood, taken in a trial of the OX40 agonist ivuxolimab.

CDR3 residues: CATSRAGVVDEKLFF. The CDR3 DNA follows: TGTGCCACCAGCAGAGCAGGGGTCGTGGATGAAAAACTGTTTTTT. This chain links TRBV15 with TRBJ1-4; maybe TRBD1 (6 bases). This CDR3 spans 15 amino acids. Germline V CDR1 and CDR2: LNHNV, YYDKDF (reference sequence). Trimming shortened V by 1 base and J by 6 bases, and 12 bases separated the two germline ends.